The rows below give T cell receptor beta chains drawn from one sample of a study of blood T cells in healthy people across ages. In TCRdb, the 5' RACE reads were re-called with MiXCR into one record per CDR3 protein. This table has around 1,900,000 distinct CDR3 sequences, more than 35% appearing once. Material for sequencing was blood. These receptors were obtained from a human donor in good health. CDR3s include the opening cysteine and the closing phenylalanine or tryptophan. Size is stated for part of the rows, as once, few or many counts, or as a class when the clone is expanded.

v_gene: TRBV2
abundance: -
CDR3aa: CASSGPQEINTEAFF

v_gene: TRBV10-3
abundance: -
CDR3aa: CAISEWVAGAKETQFF

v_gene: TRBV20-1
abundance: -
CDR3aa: CSAEAGDFTDTQYF

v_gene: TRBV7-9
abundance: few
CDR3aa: CASSSVGGSGAKNIQYF

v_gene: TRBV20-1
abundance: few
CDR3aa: CSARAGTSGVDEQFF

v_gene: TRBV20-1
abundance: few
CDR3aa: CSGGDYEQYF

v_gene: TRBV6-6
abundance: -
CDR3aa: CASSYSALSTDTQYF

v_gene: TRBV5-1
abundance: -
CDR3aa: CASSSRLSGGYGYTF

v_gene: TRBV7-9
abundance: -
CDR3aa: CASSNVGDYIQYF

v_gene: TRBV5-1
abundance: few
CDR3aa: CASSPIAKPIQHYGYTF

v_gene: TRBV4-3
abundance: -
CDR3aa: CAGSQDLTSGGLLSLRKETQYF

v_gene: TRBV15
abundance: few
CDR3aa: CATSFGGATYSPLHF

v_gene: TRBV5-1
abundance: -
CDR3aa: CASSLGLAGEISYNEQFF

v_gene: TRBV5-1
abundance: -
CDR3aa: CASRMTGRVVTEAFF

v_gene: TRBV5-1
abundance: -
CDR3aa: CASSLQTNRGTYEQYF

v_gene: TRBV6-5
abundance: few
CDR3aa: CASSSTQTGTHEAFF

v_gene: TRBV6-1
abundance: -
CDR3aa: CASSRVGLVYTEAFF

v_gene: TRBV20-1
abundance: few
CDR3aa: CSARSREDYGYTF

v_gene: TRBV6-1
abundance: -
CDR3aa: CASRPLALETQYF

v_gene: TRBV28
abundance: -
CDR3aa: CASNTGKNIQYF

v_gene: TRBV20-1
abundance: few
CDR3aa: CSAPGQVYDEQYF

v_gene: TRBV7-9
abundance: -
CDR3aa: CASSLDSGAREETQYF

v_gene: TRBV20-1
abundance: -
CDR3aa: CSAATSNYEQYF

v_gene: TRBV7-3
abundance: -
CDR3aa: CASSASGGSYNERFF

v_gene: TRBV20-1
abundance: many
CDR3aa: CSARDSGGGLLYNEQFF

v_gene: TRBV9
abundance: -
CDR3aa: CASSVSSGGTYNEQFF

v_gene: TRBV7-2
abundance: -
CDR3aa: CASSPAPRRAEAFF

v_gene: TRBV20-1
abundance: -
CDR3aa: CSASVPAVESYDGQYF

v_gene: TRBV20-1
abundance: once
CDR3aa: CSANNFGRNTEAFF

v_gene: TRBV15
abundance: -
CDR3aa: CATSRDLDTQYF

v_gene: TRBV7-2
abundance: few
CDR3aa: CASSLRTPRDGGYTF

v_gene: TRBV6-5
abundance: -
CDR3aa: CASTLTGGTNGEQFF

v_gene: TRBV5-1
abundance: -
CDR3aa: CASSPERGNYGYTF

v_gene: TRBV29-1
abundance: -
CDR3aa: CSVAPGGEQFF

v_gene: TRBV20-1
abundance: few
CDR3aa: CSARDRIRGLGEQYF

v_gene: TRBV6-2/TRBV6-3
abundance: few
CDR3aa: CASSYSKGEQYF

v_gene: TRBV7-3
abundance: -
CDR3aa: CASSSSGGGMDTQYF

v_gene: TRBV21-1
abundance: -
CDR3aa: CASSKSRHLRRAGPNNEQFF

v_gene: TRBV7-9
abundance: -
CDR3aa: CASSRRDGTMQYF

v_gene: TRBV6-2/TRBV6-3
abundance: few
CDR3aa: CASSSLTSYNEQFF

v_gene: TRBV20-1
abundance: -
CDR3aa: CSARLGLSNEKLFF

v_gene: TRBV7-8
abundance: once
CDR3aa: CASSLGYRGLLNYDYTF

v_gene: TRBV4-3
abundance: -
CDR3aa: CASSQGQGPNQPQHF

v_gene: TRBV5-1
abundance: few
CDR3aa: CASSLGVETAFNEKLFF

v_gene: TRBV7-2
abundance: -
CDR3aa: CASSRQRQGAGNTIYF

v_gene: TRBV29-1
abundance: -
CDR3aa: CSVGVRGSQETQFF

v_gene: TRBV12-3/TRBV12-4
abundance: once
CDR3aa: CASSFQIGYRGSPLHF

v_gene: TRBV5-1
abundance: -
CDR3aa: CASSWSQGMREQFF

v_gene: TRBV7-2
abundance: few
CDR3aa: CASSFQTGGYEQYF

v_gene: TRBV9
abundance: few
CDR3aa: CASSVARGETDTQYF

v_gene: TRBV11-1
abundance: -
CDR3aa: CASSLEFRSPLHF

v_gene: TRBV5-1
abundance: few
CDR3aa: CASSLESGHTEAFF